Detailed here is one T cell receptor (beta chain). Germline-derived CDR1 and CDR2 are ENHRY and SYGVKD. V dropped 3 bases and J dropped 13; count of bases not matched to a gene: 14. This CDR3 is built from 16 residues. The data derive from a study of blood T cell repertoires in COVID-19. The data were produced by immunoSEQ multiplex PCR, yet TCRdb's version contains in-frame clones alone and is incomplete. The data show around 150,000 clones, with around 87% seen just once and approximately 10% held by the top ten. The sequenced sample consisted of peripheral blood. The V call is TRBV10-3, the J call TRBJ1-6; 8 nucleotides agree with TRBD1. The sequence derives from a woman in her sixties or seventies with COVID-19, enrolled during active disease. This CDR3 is CAISDRMDRAALPLHF. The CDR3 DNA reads TGTGCCATCAGTGACCGCATGGACAGGGCGGCTCTTCCCCTCCACTTT.